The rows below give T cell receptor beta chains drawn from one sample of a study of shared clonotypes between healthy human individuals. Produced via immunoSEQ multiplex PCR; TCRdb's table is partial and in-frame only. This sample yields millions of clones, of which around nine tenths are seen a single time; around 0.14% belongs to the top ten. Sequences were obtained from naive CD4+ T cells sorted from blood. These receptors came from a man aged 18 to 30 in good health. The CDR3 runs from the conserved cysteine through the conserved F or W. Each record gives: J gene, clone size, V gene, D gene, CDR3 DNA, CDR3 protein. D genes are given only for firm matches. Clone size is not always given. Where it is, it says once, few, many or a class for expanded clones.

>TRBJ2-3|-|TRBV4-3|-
TGCGCCAGCAGCCAAGAGCGCAGGGGCTTGGATACGCAGTATTTT
CASSQERRGLDTQYF
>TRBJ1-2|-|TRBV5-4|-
TGTGCCAGCAGCTTGAAAGCAGGCTATGGCTACACCTTC
CASSLKAGYGYTF
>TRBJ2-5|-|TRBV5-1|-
TGCGCCAGCAGCTCTCCCGCTAAAGAGACCCAGTACTTC
CASSSPAKETQYF
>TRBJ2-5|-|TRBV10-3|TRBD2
TGTGCCATCAGTGGGACTAGCGGACAAGAGACCCAGTACTTC
CAISGTSGQETQYF
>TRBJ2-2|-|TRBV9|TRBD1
TGTGCCAGCAGCCCACGGACAGGAGTGAACACCGGGGAGCTGTTTTTT
CASSPRTGVNTGELFF
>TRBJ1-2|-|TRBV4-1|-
TGCGCCAGCAGCCAGGTGACAGATTTGGGCTATGGCTACACCTTC
CASSQVTDLGYGYTF
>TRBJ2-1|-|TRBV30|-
TGTGCCTGGAGGGGGGATTACAATGAGCAGTTCTTC
CAWRGDYNEQFF
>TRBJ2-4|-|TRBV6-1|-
TGTGCCAGCAGTATGGAAGCCAAAAACATTCAGTACTTC
CASSMEAKNIQYF
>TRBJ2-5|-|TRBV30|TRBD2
TGTGCCTGGAGTCCCCGACTAGCGGGAGGGTGGTACCAAGAGACCCAGTACTTC
CAWSPRLAGGWYQETQYF
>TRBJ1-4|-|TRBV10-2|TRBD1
TGCGCCAGCAGTGAGGCAGGGGGAGGTGAAAAACTGTTTTTT
CASSEAGGGEKLFF
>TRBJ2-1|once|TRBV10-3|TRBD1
TGTGCCATCAGCGGACAGGGTAATGAGCAGTTCTTC
CAISGQGNEQFF
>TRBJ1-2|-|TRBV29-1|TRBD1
TGCAGCGTGCTGACAGGGGGCTATGGCTACACCTTC
CSVLTGGYGYTF
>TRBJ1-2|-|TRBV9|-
TGTGCCAGCAGCGCGTTCACCGGGAGCCACCTATACGGCTACACCTTC
CASSAFTGSHLYGYTF
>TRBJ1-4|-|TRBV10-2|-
TGCGCCAGCAGTTTGGGGGGCGCGGGGGAAAAACTGTTTTTT
CASSLGGAGEKLFF
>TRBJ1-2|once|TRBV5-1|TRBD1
TGCGCCAGCAGCTTGGGGAACAGGGGTAATGATGGCTACACCTTC
CASSLGNRGNDGYTF
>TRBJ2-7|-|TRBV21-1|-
TGTGCCAGCAGCAAACCCGAGAGCGGGCGCGAGCAGTACTTC
CASSKPESGREQYF
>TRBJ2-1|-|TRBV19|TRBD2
TGTGCCAGTGCTCTTTTTACGGGTCTGGCTAGCGGCCACCGAGGTAATGAGCAGTTCTTC
CASALFTGLASGHRGNEQFF
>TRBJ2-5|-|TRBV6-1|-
TGTGCCAGCAACGTGGGACCCCAAGAGACCCAGTACTTC
CASNVGPQETQYF
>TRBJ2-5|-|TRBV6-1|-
TGTGCCAGCAGGAAGGGGTTCCAAGAGACCCAGTACTTC
CASRKGFQETQYF
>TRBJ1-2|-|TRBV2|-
TGTGCCAGCAGTGAGGGGCGGGGAACTGGCTACACCTTC
CASSEGRGTGYTF
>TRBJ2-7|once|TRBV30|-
TGTGCCTGGAGCGTAGGAGGGTCCTACGAGCAGTACTTC
CAWSVGGSYEQYF
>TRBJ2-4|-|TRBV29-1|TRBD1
TGCAGCGTGGGAACAGGGGGCCTAGCCAAAAACATTCAGTACTTC
CSVGTGGLAKNIQYF
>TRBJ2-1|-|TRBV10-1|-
TGCGCCAGCAGTGATAGAGTCTACAATGAGCAGTTCTTC
CASSDRVYNEQFF
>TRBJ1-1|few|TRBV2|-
TGTGCCAGCAGTGTTATGAGGCAGGGAGAAGCTTTCTTT
CASSVMRQGEAFF
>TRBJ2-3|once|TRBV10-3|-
TGTGCCATCAGTGACCGGTACGGTGATACGCAGTATTTT
CAISDRYGDTQYF
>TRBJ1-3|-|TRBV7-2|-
TGTGCCAGCAGCTTAAGAGGAGGGGGGAGCTCTGGAAACACCATATATTTT
CASSLRGGGSSGNTIYF
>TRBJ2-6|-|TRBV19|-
TGTGCCAGTACCGGGGTGAGATCCGGGGCCAACGTCCTGACTTTC
CASTGVRSGANVLTF
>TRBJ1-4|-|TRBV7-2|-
TGTGCCAGCAGCCAAGATGGAACGGGGAGGAATGAAAAACTGTTTTTT
CASSQDGTGRNEKLFF
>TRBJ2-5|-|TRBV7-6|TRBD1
TGTGCCAGCAGTCCAGGGCCCGGGACAGTCCAAGAGACCCAGTACTTC
CASSPGPGTVQETQYF
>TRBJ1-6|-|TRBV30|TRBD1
TGTGCCTGGAACGACAGGGATTCACCCCTCCACTTT
CAWNDRDSPLHF
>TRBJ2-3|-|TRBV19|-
TGTGCCAGTAGTCCCAGGGCTCGGGATACGCAGTATTTT
CASSPRARDTQYF
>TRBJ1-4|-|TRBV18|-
TGTGCCAGCTCACCACACGCGTTGGTCAGGTCGAATGAAAAACTGTTTTTT
CASSPHALVRSNEKLFF
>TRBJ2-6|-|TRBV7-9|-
TGTGCCAGCAGCTCTTCGGAGGCCAACGTCCTGACTTTC
CASSSSEANVLTF
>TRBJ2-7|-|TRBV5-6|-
TGTGCCAGCAGCCGCATCCTCGGCCCCGAGCAGTACTTC
CASSRILGPEQYF
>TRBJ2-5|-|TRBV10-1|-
TGCGCCAGCAGTCAGAGCGCCGTGGGGACCCAGTACTTC
CASSQSAVGTQYF
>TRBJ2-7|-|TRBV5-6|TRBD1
TGTGCCAGCAGCTCCGGGACAGGGGTCTACGAGCAGTACTTC
CASSSGTGVYEQYF
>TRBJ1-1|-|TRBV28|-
TGTGCCAGCACCCAGAGTGCGTCTGAAGCTTTCTTT
CASTQSASEAFF
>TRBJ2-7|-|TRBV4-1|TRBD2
TGCGCCAGCAGCCAGTCGACTAGCGGGTTAACCTACGAGCAGTACTTC
CASSQSTSGLTYEQYF